The rows below give T cell receptor beta chains drawn from one sample of a study of blood T cell repertoires in COVID-19. Profiling relied on immunoSEQ multiplex PCR, and the TCRdb table lists in-frame clones only, not all of them. Among around 450,000 clones listed, around nine tenths were seen once. Sequenced: peripheral blood. The receptors derive from a woman younger than 45 with acute or convalescent COVID-19. Each CDR3 is given without its conserved first and last residue. Each record gives: CDR3 protein, J gene, V gene.

ATSRDPGQLNTEAF	TRBJ1-1	TRBV15
ASRDTRLTYEQY	TRBJ2-7	TRBV2
ASSLRAGGQETQY	TRBJ2-5	TRBV5-4
SVSLGTAFLEQY	TRBJ2-7	TRBV29-1
ASSLAGQKRGGPRDTQY	TRBJ2-3	TRBV28
ASRRQRMNTEAF	TRBJ1-1	TRBV7-2
ASSSGTGAGGQPQH	TRBJ1-5	TRBV6-5
ATSRARTRGTQY	TRBJ2-5	TRBV15
ATSDPGQGSTHEQY	TRBJ2-7	TRBV24-1
ASSPRGGAGGADTQY	TRBJ2-3	TRBV11-2
AWSKGQASTDTQY	TRBJ2-3	TRBV30
ASSVGRGSYNSPLH	TRBJ1-6	TRBV9
ASKTGGLSPLH	TRBJ1-6	TRBV19
ASSVDLAGGYNEQF	TRBJ2-1	TRBV9
AISDTRARAGALGEQY	TRBJ2-7	TRBV10-3
ASSPTDNEQF	TRBJ2-1	TRBV12-3/TRBV12-4
ATSSLEGRGEQF	TRBJ2-1	TRBV15
ASSQGMWGRSNTEAF	TRBJ1-1	TRBV3-1/TRBV3-2
ASSGWDRTTDTQY	TRBJ2-3	TRBV5-1
ASSFRAGQPQH	TRBJ1-5	TRBV5-6
ASSAYDRKVYNEQF	TRBJ2-1	TRBV21-1
ASSSGLLSSYEQY	TRBJ2-7	TRBV5-5
AFTDSVYNSPLH	TRBJ1-6	TRBV30
ASSIRQGNGYEQY	TRBJ2-7	TRBV19
ASSAGGVNSPLH	TRBJ1-6	TRBV9
ASSRGDRSSPLH	TRBJ1-6	TRBV28
ASSAGARGPTGELF	TRBJ2-2	TRBV9
ASSIGRRGGETQY	TRBJ2-5	TRBV19
ASSLDRGPYEQY	TRBJ2-7	TRBV7-9
ASSDQTDRITPLH	TRBJ1-6	TRBV18
ASRNGAGYGYT	TRBJ1-2	TRBV6-5
ASSSGTNTGELF	TRBJ2-2	TRBV5-1
ASSLGGGSRRGYT	TRBJ1-2	TRBV11-2
ASSLLGQVSEQY	TRBJ2-7	TRBV7-3
ASSLEGGDTIY	TRBJ1-3	TRBV5-1
ASSYRRGALSEQF	TRBJ2-1	TRBV14
ASSLIAGGYNEQF	TRBJ2-1	TRBV7-2
ASSFSSGGNYEQY	TRBJ2-7	TRBV19
ASSQDWDRGRNTEAF	TRBJ1-1	TRBV14
AWGGQPQAAF	TRBJ1-1	TRBV30
ASSEDLGGSYNEQF	TRBJ2-1	TRBV9
ASSPRGEVEAF	TRBJ1-1	TRBV9
ARGTGTGEETQY	TRBJ2-5	TRBV12-1
ASSPRDQIL	TRBJ1-4	TRBV18
ASSEDRAGTGELF	TRBJ2-2	TRBV2
ASSAGTGSGELF	TRBJ2-2	TRBV9
SVGTGVNTGELF	TRBJ2-2	TRBV29-1
AISGGGPGAF	TRBJ1-1	TRBV10-3
ASSQITQGFQYGYT	TRBJ1-2	TRBV4-2
AISSGTGAYEQY	TRBJ2-7	TRBV10-3
ASSLVPGHLQETQY	TRBJ2-5	TRBV5-6
ASSRTTGGNTDTQY	TRBJ2-3	TRBV3-1/TRBV3-2
ASSQQKTNSYNEQF	TRBJ2-1	TRBV3-1/TRBV3-2